This T cell receptor (beta chain) was obtained from a study of T cell repertoires in cytomegalovirus infection. Note on this clonotype: What it recognizes is unknown.

TCRdb itself ran the reads through MiXCR, one entry per CDR3 protein. The sample lists about 900,000 distinct CDR3 sequences, about a third occurring once. Study-wide findings and caveats: In two of eight donors, the top clonotype was HLA-C-restricted CMV-specific.

This receptor was identified in a human donor in good health (CMV status not recorded). Some clones in this sample may be carry-over from other donors' samples. The material was cultured CD8+ T cells from PBMCs, obtained from culture after CMV antigen stimulation.

CDR3 nucleotides: TGTGCCAGTAGTATAGGTAACAGGGGGCGCTTTAATTCACCCCTCCACTTT. It is translated as CASSIGNRGRFNSPLHF. The chain uses TRBV19 and TRBJ1-6, with 9 bases identical to TRBD1. Germline lookup yields CDR1 LNHDA and CDR2 SQIVND (reference sequence). Trimming cost V 1 base and J 6 bases; bases outside gene matches: 7. The CDR3 is made up of 17 amino acids.